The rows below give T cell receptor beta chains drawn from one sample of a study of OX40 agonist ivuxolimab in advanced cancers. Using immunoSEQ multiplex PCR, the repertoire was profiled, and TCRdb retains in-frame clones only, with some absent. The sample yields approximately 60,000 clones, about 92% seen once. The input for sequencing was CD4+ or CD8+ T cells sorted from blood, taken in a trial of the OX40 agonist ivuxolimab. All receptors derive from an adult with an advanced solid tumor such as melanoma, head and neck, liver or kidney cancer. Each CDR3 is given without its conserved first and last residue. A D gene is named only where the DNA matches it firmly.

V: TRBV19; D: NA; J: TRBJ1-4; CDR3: ASGNSATNEKLF
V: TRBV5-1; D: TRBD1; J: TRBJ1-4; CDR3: ASSLARTGFEKLF
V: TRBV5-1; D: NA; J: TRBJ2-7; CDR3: ASSYRDSNYEQY
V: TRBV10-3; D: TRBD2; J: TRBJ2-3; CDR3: AISDTSGGADTQY
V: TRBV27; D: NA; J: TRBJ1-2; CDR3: ASSIWPPAGTYGYT
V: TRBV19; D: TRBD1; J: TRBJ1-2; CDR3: ASSILQGVYGYT
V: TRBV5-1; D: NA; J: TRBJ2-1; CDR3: ASTPGNEQF
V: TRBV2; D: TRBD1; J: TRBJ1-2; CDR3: ASSEARTGLNYGYT
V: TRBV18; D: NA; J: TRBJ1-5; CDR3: ASSPGGNQPQH
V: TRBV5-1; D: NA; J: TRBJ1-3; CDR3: ASSRAGVQGSGNTIY
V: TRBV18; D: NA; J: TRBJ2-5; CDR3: ASSPPTGPRETQY
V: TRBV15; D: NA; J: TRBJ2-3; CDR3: ATSGSGGLADTQY
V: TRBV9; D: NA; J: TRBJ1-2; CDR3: ASSVQTGLNYGYT
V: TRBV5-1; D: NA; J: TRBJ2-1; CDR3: ASSSGHEYNEQF
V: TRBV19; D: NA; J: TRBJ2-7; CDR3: ASREAGAGPLNAYEQY
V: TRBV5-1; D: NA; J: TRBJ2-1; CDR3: ASSLNLVDEQF
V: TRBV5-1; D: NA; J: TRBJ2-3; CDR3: ASSLTADGTDTQY
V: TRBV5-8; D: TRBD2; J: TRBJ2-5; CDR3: ASSTGTSGGQETQY
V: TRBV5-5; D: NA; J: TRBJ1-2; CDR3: ANSFIVVTHGYT
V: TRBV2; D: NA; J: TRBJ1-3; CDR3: ASRGTTIY
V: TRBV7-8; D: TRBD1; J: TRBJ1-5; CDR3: ASSTGQGQSQPQH
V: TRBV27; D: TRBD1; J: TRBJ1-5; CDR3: ASRSTGGHQPQH
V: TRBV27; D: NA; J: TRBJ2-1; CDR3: ASSLRTTNEQF
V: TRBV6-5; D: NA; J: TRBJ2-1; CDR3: ASSYSIPRSYNEQF
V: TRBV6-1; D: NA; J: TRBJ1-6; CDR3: ASSRQGIESPLH
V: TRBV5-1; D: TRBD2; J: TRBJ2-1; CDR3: ASSLEASGYNEQF
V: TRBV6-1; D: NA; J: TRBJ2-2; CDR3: ASTLRDSHTGELF
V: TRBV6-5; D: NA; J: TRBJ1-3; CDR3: ASRQDTSGNTIY